This passage covers 18 T cell receptor beta chains from one sample sequenced in a study of response to subunit inactivated influenza vaccine. Using its own MiXCR run on the RT-PCR reads, TCRdb lists one record per CDR3 protein. The data contain 500,000 to 600,000 distinct CDR3 sequences, 10% to 15% of them singletons. This specimen consisted of PBMCs from blood, obtained roughly 46 days after vaccination. All receptors derive from a man aged 45-65 years who received an inactivated influenza vaccine.

This clonotype was observed at least ten times. The chain joins TRBV29-1 to TRBJ2-1; D is uncertain. CDR1 and CDR2 from the germline V gene are SQVTM and ANQGSEA. The CDR3 totals 13 residues. The V end lost 3 bases, the J end lost 3 bases, and 9 bases lay between the germline ends. The CDR3 loop reads CSVDSYYYNEQFF. The CDR3 bases are TGCAGCGTTGACAGCTATTACTACAATGAGCAGTTCTTC.

This clonotype appeared a few times. The genes are TRBV11-2 and TRBJ2-2, with a possible D match to TRBD2 (6 bases). This CDR3 is 17 amino acids long. Germline V CDR1 and CDR2: SGHAT, FQNNGV. Trimming took off 7 bases at V and 0 bases at J, with 18 bases between the two ends. The CDR3 spells CASTPPSGTPNTGELFF. The CDR3 region has the DNA TGTGCCAGCACCCCTCCCTCCGGGACTCCGAACACCGGGGAGCTGTTTTTT.

This clonotype was counted only a few times. The chain couples TRBV12-3 or TRBV12-4 to TRBJ2-1; no reliable D call. With 3 bases removed from V and 8 bases from J, the gap between germline ends came to 14 bases. This CDR3 has 14 amino acids. The CDR3 reads CASSFGLAPHEQFF. The CDR3 DNA reads TGTGCCAGCAGTTTCGGATTAGCTCCCCATGAGCAGTTCTTC.

In its sample, this clonotype was seen many times. The chain recombines TRBV7-2 with TRBJ2-7, with D possibly being TRBD1 (6 bases). Germline V gene data show CDR1 as SGHTA and CDR2 as FQGNSA. CDR3 size: 19 residues. The V end lost 0 bases, the J end lost 0 bases, and 21 bases lay between the germline ends. CDR3 sequence reads: CASSLAEGVRGQFSYEQYF. The CDR3 DNA reads as TGTGCCAGCAGCTTAGCGGAAGGGGTGAGAGGACAGTTCTCCTACGAGCAGTACTTC. Based on the CDR3 plus reference TRBV7-2 and TRBJ2-7, the full variable domain is GAGVSQSPSNKVTEKGKDVELRCDPISGHTALYWYRQSLGQGLEFLIYFQGNSAPDKSGLPSDRFSAERTGGSVSTLTIQRTQQEDSAVYLCASSLAEGVRGQFSYEQYFGPGTRLTVT.

This clonotype was seen a handful of times. The J gene is TRBJ2-7, the V gene TRBV20-1; no definite D call. The V and J ends lost 4 bases and 0 bases respectively, with 13 bases between them. The CDR3 contains 14 residues. Germline V gene lookup returns CDR1 DFQATT and CDR2 SNEGSKA (reference sequence). In nucleotides, the CDR3 is TGCAGTGCTATCTACCGGCTAAGCTCCTACGAGCAGTACTTC. It encodes CSAIYRLSSYEQYF.

This clonotype appeared many times. V usage is TRBV29-1 and J usage is TRBJ1-1; the D gene is possibly TRBD1 (5 bases). This CDR3 is 13 amino acids long. CDR1 is SQVTM and CDR2 is ANQGSEA in the germline V gene. The germline V and J ends were trimmed by 3 bases and 1 base, with 9 bases remaining between them. The DNA for the CDR3 is TGCAGCGTTGAGGGTCAGGGGAACACTGAAGCTTTCTTT. Translating it yields CSVEGQGNTEAFF.

V and J are TRBV10-2 and TRBJ2-7; TRBD1 matches at 7 bases. V dropped 7 bases and J dropped 3; count of bases not matched to a gene: 9. The length of the CDR3 is 14 residues. Germline V gene sequence: CDR1 WSHSY, CDR2 SAAADI. Here the CDR3 DNA reads TGCGCCAGCAACCCGACAGGGTTGAGCTACGAGCAGTACTTC. Translating it yields CASNPTGLSYEQYF.

This clonotype appeared a few times. The chain uses TRBV25-1 and TRBJ2-5; D gene ambiguous. CDR1 and CDR2 (germline): MGHDK, SYGVNS. V gave up 3 bases and J gave up 5 bases, with 10 bases separating them. CDR3 length: 13 residues. As DNA, the CDR3 is TGTGCCAGCAGTGATGGCACTTTTGAGACCCAGTACTTC. The encoded protein is CASSDGTFETQYF.

This clonotype was observed many times. The V and J genes are TRBV20-1 and TRBJ1-4; no reliable D call. With 3 bases removed from V and 0 bases from J, the gap between germline ends came to 8 bases. The CDR3 runs to 14 residues. Germline lookup yields CDR1 DFQATT and CDR2 SNEGSKA (reference sequence). The CDR3 DNA sequence: TGCAGTGCTAGTAGCAGGACAACTAATGAAAAACTGTTTTTT. The encoded protein is CSASSRTTNEKLFF.

This clonotype was counted at least ten times. The V gene is TRBV20-1, the J gene TRBJ2-1, with TRBD2 identical over 7 bases. Germline trimming cut 5 bases from V and 5 bases from J; bases unmatched to any gene: 15. Germline-derived CDR1 and CDR2 are DFQATT and SNEGSKA (reference sequence). This CDR3 has 16 amino acids. The CDR3 reads CSAGSRAGALNNEQFF. DNA of the CDR3: TGCAGTGCTGGGAGCAGGGCGGGAGCCCTTAACAATGAGCAGTTCTTC.

This clonotype was recorded a few times. The chain couples TRBV12-3 or TRBV12-4 to TRBJ2-7; possibly TRBD1 or TRBD2 for D (5 bases each). CDR3 size: 16 residues. Trimming pared 1 base from V and 5 bases from J, leaving 18 bases between. In DNA, the CDR3 is TGTGCCAGCAGTTTAGGAAGCAGGGACCCCGCGGACGAGCAGTACTTC. This sequence encodes CASSLGSRDPADEQYF.

The genes are TRBV20-1 and TRBJ1-2, with TRBD1 identical over 9 bases. The ends lost 3 bases at V and 6 bases at J; junction bases unmatched: 5. This CDR3 has 13 amino acids. The germline V gene has CDR1 DFQATT and CDR2 SNEGSKA (reference sequence). The CDR3 nucleotides read TGCAGTGCTAGTAGAACAGGGGGCGATGGCTACACCTTC. This translates into CSASRTGGDGYTF.

This chain joins TRBV20-1 and TRBJ2-1; 9 bases are shared with TRBD2. CDR3 length: 15 amino acids. Germline CDR1 and CDR2: DFQATT and SNEGSKA (reference sequence). J was trimmed by 10 bases and V by 5 bases; bases with no gene match: 15. The DNA for the CDR3 is TGCAGTGCTCAGTCGTTGGCGGGAGGGTTAGCCGAGCAGTTCTTC. Translating it yields CSAQSLAGGLAEQFF.

This chain joins TRBV5-1 and TRBJ2-7; 11 bases agree with TRBD2. Unmatched junction bases numbered 8, after V lost 0 bases and J lost 0 bases. This CDR3 is 18 amino acids long. The germline V gene encodes CDR1 SGHRS and CDR2 YFSETQ. The CDR3 reads CASSLGASGGTNSYEQYF. CDR3 coding DNA: TGCGCCAGCAGCTTGGGGGCTAGCGGGGGGACGAACTCCTACGAGCAGTACTTC.

The rearrangement uses TRBV28 and TRBJ2-4, with a weak D call TRBD1 (6 bases). This CDR3 has 15 amino acids. Germline CDR1 and CDR2: MDHEN and SYDVKM. The V and J ends lost 6 bases and 5 bases respectively, with 17 bases between them. CDR3 protein: CASSAKGTRENIQYF. The CDR3 DNA sequence: TGTGCCAGCAGCGCCAAAGGGACACGGGAAAACATTCAGTACTTC. Complete variable domain (other parts from reference TRBV28 and TRBJ2-4): DVKVTQSSRYLVKRTGEKVFLECVQDMDHENMFWYRQDPGLGLRLIYFSYDVKMKEKGDIPEGYSVSREKKERFSLILESASTNQTSMYLCASSAKGTRENIQYFGAGTRLSVL.

This rearrangement joins TRBV11-2 to TRBJ2-1; D unresolved. The V end lost 5 bases, the J end lost 8 bases, and 22 bases lay between the germline ends. Per the germline V gene, CDR1 is SGHAT and CDR2 is FQNNGV. The CDR3 is made up of 16 amino acids. CDR3 nucleotide sequence: TGTGCCAGCAGCAGGCTTAGTTTAAACGCTAAGGATGAGCAGTTCTTC. Encoded protein: CASSRLSLNAKDEQFF.

This clonotype has just a few counts. The chain employs TRBV20-1 and TRBJ2-5, with D uncertain. The CDR3 sequence is 13 residues long. CDR1 and CDR2 from the germline V gene are DFQATT and SNEGSKA (reference sequence). Deletions cut 1 base from V and 5 bases from J, with 11 bases between. CDR3 sequence (DNA): TGCAGTGCTAGAGCGAAGGGATTGGAGACCCAGTACTTC. The encoded protein is CSARAKGLETQYF.

V usage is TRBV5-4 and J usage is TRBJ1-1, with D maybe TRBD1 (6 bases). V lost 2 bases, J lost 3 bases, and 11 bases lay in between. Germline V CDR1 and CDR2: SGHNT, YYREEE (reference sequence). CDR3 length: 14 amino acids. The CDR3 nucleotides are TGTGCCAGCAGCTTCGTGGGGGCGGACACTGAAGCTTTCTTT. It is translated as CASSFVGADTEAFF.